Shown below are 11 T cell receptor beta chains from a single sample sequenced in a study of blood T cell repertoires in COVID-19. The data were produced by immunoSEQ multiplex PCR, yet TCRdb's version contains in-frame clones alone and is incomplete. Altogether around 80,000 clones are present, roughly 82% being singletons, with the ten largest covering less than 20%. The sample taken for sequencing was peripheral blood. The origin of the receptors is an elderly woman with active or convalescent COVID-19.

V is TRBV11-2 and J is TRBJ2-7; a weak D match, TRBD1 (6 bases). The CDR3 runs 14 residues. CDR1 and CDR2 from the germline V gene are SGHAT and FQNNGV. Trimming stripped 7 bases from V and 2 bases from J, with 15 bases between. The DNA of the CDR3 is TGTGCCAGCAAAAGACAGGTTCGTACCTACGAGCAGTACTTC. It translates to CASKRQVRTYEQYF.

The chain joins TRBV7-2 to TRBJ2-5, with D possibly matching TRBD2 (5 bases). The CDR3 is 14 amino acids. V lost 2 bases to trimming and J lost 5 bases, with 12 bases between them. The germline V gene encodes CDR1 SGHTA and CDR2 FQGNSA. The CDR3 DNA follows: TGTGCCAGCAGCTTAAGTTTAGCGCGGGAGACCCAGTACTTC. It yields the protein CASSLSLARETQYF.

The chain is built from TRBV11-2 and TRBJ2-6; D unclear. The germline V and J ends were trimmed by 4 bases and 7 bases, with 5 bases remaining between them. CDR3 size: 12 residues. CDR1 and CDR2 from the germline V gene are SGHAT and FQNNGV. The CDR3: CASSSLANVLTF. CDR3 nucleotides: TGTGCCAGCAGCTCACTCGCCAACGTCCTGACTTTC.

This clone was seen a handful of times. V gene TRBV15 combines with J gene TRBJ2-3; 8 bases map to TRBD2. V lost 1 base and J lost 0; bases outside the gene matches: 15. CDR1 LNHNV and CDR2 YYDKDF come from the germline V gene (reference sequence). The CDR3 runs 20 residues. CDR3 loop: CATSRGYQQAAGASTDTQYF. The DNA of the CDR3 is TGTGCCACCAGCAGAGGGTACCAACAGGCAGCGGGGGCTAGCACAGATACGCAGTATTTT.

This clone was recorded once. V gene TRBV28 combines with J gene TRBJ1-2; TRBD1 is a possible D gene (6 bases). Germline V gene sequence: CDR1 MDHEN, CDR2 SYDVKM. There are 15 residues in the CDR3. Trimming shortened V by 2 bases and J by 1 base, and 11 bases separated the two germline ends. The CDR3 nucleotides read TGTGCCAGCAGTTTACGTCCGGACAGTAACTATGGCTACACCTTC. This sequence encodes CASSLRPDSNYGYTF.

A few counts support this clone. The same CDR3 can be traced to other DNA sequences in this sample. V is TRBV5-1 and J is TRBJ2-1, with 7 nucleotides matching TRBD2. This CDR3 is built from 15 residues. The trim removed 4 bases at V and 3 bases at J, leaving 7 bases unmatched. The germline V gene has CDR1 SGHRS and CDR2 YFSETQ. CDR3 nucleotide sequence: TGCGCCAGCAGCCCACGGGGGGATAGCTACAATGAGCAGTTCTTC. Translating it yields CASSPRGDSYNEQFF.

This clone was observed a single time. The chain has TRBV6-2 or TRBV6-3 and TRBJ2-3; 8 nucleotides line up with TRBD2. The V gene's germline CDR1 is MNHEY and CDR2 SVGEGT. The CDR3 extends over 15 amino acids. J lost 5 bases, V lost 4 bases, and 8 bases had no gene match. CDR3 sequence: CASSSSGRGGDTQYF. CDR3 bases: TGTGCCAGCAGTTCCTCCGGTCGGGGGGGAGATACGCAGTATTTT.

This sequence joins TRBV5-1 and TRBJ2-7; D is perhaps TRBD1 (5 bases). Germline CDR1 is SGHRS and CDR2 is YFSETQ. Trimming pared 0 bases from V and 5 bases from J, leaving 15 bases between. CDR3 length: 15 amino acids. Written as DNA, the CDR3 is TGCGCCAGCAGCTTGGCGCCAGGGCGGCTGGACGAGCAGTACTTC. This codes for CASSLAPGRLDEQYF.

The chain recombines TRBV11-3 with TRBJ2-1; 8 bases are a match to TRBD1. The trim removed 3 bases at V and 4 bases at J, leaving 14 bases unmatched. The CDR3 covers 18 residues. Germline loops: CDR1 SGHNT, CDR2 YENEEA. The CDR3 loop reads CASSLRTGTVTGYNEQFF. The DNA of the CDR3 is TGTGCCAGCAGCTTGAGGACAGGGACGGTAACGGGGTACAATGAGCAGTTCTTC.

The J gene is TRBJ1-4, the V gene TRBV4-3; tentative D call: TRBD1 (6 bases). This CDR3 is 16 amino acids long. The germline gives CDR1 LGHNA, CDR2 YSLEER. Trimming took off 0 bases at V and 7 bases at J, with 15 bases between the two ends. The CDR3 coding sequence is TGCGCCAGCAGCCAAGATTTTGGGGAGGGGGGTGAAAAACTGTTTTTT. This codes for CASSQDFGEGGEKLFF.

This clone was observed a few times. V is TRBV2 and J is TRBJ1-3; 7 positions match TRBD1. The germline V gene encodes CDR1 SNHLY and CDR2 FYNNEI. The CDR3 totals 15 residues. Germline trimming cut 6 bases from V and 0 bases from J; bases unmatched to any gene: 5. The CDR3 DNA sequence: TGTGCCAGCAGAGTAAGGGACAGCTCTGGAAACACCATATATTTT. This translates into CASRVRDSSGNTIYF. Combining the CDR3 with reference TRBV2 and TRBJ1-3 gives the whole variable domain EPEVTQTPSHQVTQMGQEVILRCVPISNHLYFYWYRQILGQKVEFLVSFYNNEISEKSEIFDDQFSVERPDGSNFTLKIRSTKLEDSAMYFCASRVRDSSGNTIYFGEGSWLTVV.